This T cell receptor beta chain was observed in a study of response to subunit inactivated influenza vaccine. General study results and limits: A suggestion made by the authors is that each seasonal influenza vaccination recruits few new T cells.

About this clonotype itself: As yet, its antigen is unknown.

J lost 1 base, V lost 6 bases, and 5 bases had no gene match. CDR3 size: 14 residues. Germline assignment: CDR1 MNHNS and CDR2 SASEGT. Each CDR3 protein gets one entry after TCRdb re-called the RT-PCR reads with MiXCR. This repertoire shows a few hundred thousand distinct CDR3 sequences, 20% to 25% found once; its top ten account for roughly a tenth. The chain employs TRBV6-1 and TRBJ1-1; 7 bases map to TRBD1. This clonotype was obtained from a man between 50 and 75 years old who received an inactivated influenza vaccine. Sequenced here: PBMCs from blood, sampled about 20 months after vaccination. The chain's CDR3 is CASRIGQENTEAFF. CDR3 DNA: TGTGCCAGCAGAATAGGACAGGAGAACACTGAAGCTTTCTTT.